This paragraph covers one T cell receptor (beta chain) sequence. The table came from immunoSEQ multiplex PCR; TCRdb's copy has only in-frame clones and leaves some out. The data show under 300,000 clones, about 87% seen once. The germline gives CDR1 GTSNPN, CDR2 SVGIG (reference sequence). The CDR3 has 12 amino acids. Trimming cost V 1 base and J 11 bases; bases outside gene matches: 7. This sample was included in a study of blood T cell repertoires in COVID-19. Looking at the study overall: Samples taken during acute and convalescent COVID-19 were collected in the United States, Italy and Spain.

The source material was PBMCs or T cells enriched from blood (not recorded which). V gene TRBV30 combines with J gene TRBJ2-7; 8 bases line up with TRBD1. This sequence was found in a woman in her thirties or forties who had been exposed to COVID-19. The chain's CDR3 is CAWSGGQGDKYF. CDR3 in DNA: TGTGCCTGGAGTGGAGGACAGGGAGATAAGTACTTC. Filled out from reference TRBV30 and TRBJ2-7, the complete variable domain reads SQTIHQWPATLVQPVGSPLSLECTVEGTSNPNLYWYRQAAGRGLQLLFYSVGIGQISSEVPQNLSASRPQDRQFILSSKKLLLSDSGFYLCAWSGGQGDKYFGPGTRLTVT.